This T cell receptor (beta chain) is from a study of a mutant IDH1 vaccine in newly diagnosed glioma. Study as a whole: An approximately 62% male, approximately 40% female split and a mean age of approximately 40 years characterized treated patients. Therapy received beforehand was radiotherapy, temozolomide, or both, with most patients given both.

Using immunoSEQ multiplex PCR, the repertoire was profiled, and TCRdb retains in-frame clones only, with some absent. The sample consists of some 59,000 clones, approximately 80% of them appearing once. Germline loops: CDR1 MNHNS, CDR2 SASEGT. The V and J ends lost 2 bases and 5 bases respectively, with 15 bases between them. CDR3 length equals 16 residues. Points from the study as a whole: Pseudoprogression seemed unlinked to shifts in top peripheral T cell clonotypes.

This clone turned up a few times. The antigen is undetermined. Time point denoted: baseline, week 1 (first vaccination visit). Indicated treatment: pre-vaccination baseline after standard-of-care therapy. The donors' diagnosis was new WHO grade 3 or 4 astrocytoma that was IDH1-mutant and ATRX-lost. This chain joins TRBV6-1 and TRBJ1-4; D may be TRBD1 (6 bases). Sequences were derived from PBMCs, sampled from a glioma patient treated with radiotherapy, temozolomide or both. The receptor comes from a man aged 18 to 30 with glioma. This CDR3 reads CASSEKGTTGNEKLFF. As DNA, the CDR3 is TGTGCCAGCAGTGAAAAGGGGACTACAGGGAATGAAAAACTGTTTTTT.